These 17 T cell receptor beta chains came from one sample sequenced in a study of shared clonotypes between healthy human individuals. The data were produced by immunoSEQ multiplex PCR, yet TCRdb's version contains in-frame clones alone and is incomplete. Of about 560,000 clones listed, roughly 72% were seen once; the top ten hold around 12%. The sequenced sample was PBMCs. All receptors come from a woman aged 40 to 50 in good health. Some clones in this sample may be carry-over from other donors' samples.

The chain uses TRBV4-1 and TRBJ2-1; D remains unclear. V gave up 2 bases and J gave up 5 bases, with 7 bases separating them. CDR3 length: 13 amino acids. The germline V gene encodes CDR1 MGHRA and CDR2 YSYEKL. CDR3 DNA sequence: TGCGCCAGCAGCCAAAACAGCAACAATGAGCAGTTCTTC. Amino acids: CASSQNSNNEQFF.

V gene TRBV5-1 combines with J gene TRBJ2-7; 10 bases align to TRBD2. The CDR3 runs 14 residues. The V gene's germline CDR1 is SGHRS and CDR2 YFSETQ. V gave up 2 bases and J gave up 2 bases; unmatched junction bases: 1. CDR3 protein: CASSFTSGTYEQYF. CDR3 DNA: TGCGCCAGCAGCTTCACTAGCGGGACCTACGAGCAGTACTTC.

The CDR3 protein is CASSLYGAMNTEAFF. CDR3 DNA sequence: TGTGCCAGCAGTTTATATGGGGCCATGAACACTGAAGCTTTCTTT. This chain joins TRBV27 and TRBJ1-1, with a tentative D call TRBD1 (5 bases). CDR3 length: 15 residues. V lost 1 base and J lost 0, with 9 bases in between. Looked up from germline, CDR1 is MNHEY and CDR2 is SMNVEV (reference sequence).

In its sample, this clone was seen many times. This CDR3 is also generated by other DNA sequences in the sample. V usage is TRBV10-1 and J usage is TRBJ2-3; TRBD2 matches 11 bases. CDR1 and CDR2 from the germline V gene are WNHNN and SYGVQD (reference sequence). The CDR3 runs to 13 residues. V lost 8 bases to trimming and J lost 6 bases; unmatched junction nucleotides: 4. CDR3: CASGTSGRDTQYF. CDR3 DNA sequence: TGCGCCAGCGGGACTAGCGGTAGGGATACGCAGTATTTT.

The chain employs TRBV10-1 and TRBJ2-1; the match to TRBD2 covers 8 bases. Per germline, CDR1 WNHNN and CDR2 SYGVQD (reference sequence). V shed 2 bases and J 4 bases; nucleotides not matched to a gene: 4. CDR3 length: 15 residues. CDR3: CASSEGLAYYNEQFF. As DNA, the CDR3 is TGCGCCAGCAGTGAGGGACTAGCATATTACAATGAGCAGTTCTTC.

The V gene is TRBV7-3, the J gene TRBJ2-2; TRBD2 aligns across 9 bases. This CDR3 spans 16 amino acids. Germline V gene sequence: CDR1 SGHTA, CDR2 FQGTGA. After removal of 4 bases from V and 7 bases from J, the junction contained 10 bases not matched to a gene. The CDR3 protein is CASSSAASGIVGELFF. For the CDR3, the DNA is TGTGCCAGCAGCTCCGCGGCTAGCGGGATAGTCGGGGAGCTGTTTTTT.

V is TRBV9 and J is TRBJ2-1; D gene unclear. V gave up 4 bases and J gave up 10 bases, with 18 bases separating them. Per the germline V gene, CDR1 is SGDLS and CDR2 is YYNGEE. The CDR3 extends over 14 amino acids. CDR3 loop: CASSPSGLGGEQFF. The CDR3 DNA sequence: TGTGCCAGCAGCCCCTCCGGATTGGGTGGAGAGCAGTTCTTC.

The rearrangement uses TRBV2 and TRBJ2-7, with TRBD1 matching over 12 bases. Germline CDR1 reads SNHLY; CDR2 reads FYNNEI. The V gene end was trimmed by 6 bases and the J gene end by 8 bases; junction bases not matched to a gene: 17. There are 17 residues in the CDR3. The CDR3: CASRTAQGQGATIKQYF. The CDR3 DNA follows: TGTGCCAGCAGGACCGCTCAGGGACAGGGGGCGACGATAAAGCAGTACTTC.

J is TRBJ1-1 and V is TRBV30, with D possibly being TRBD1 (6 bases). The CDR3 spans 13 residues. Germline lookup yields CDR1 GTSNPN and CDR2 SVGIG (reference sequence). V was trimmed by 0 bases and J by 6 bases, leaving 11 bases between them. The CDR3 DNA sequence: TGTGCCTGGAGTGTACAGGGTTCCTCTGAAGCTTTCTTT. As protein: CAWSVQGSSEAFF. Full variable domain (missing parts from reference TRBV30 and TRBJ1-1): SQTIHQWPATLVQPVGSPLSLECTVEGTSNPNLYWYRQAAGRGLQLLFYSVGIGQISSEVPQNLSASRPQDRQFILSSKKLLLSDSGFYLCAWSVQGSSEAFFGQGTRLTVV.

The rearrangement joins TRBV2 to TRBJ2-7, with 12 bases matching TRBD1. This CDR3 is 15 amino acids long. Germline V lookup: CDR1 SNHLY, CDR2 FYNNEI. After removal of 5 bases from V and 7 bases from J, the junction contained 9 bases not matched to a gene. In nucleotides, the CDR3 is TGTGCCAGCAGTCCCGGGACAGGGGGCACGAGGGAGCAGTACTTC. Translated: CASSPGTGGTREQYF. The whole variable domain, remainder taken from reference TRBV2 and TRBJ2-7, is EPEVTQTPSHQVTQMGQEVILRCVPISNHLYFYWYRQILGQKVEFLVSFYNNEISEKSEIFDDQFSVERPDGSNFTLKIRSTKLEDSAMYFCASSPGTGGTREQYFGPGTRLTVT.

There are a few counts of this clone. The J gene is TRBJ2-7, the V gene TRBV29-1, with 7 bases aligning to TRBD2. The germline gives CDR1 SQVTM, CDR2 ANQGSEA. This CDR3 has 15 amino acids. Trimming removed 7 bases from V and 1 base from J; junction bases left unmatched: 13. The CDR3 is CSAALGGSVSYEQYF. Here the CDR3 DNA reads TGCAGCGCCGCCCTGGGCGGGAGTGTTTCCTACGAGCAGTACTTC.

The chain employs TRBV18 and TRBJ2-6, with a tentative D call TRBD1 (5 bases). The CDR3 totals 18 residues. CDR1 KGHSH and CDR2 LQKENI come from the germline V gene. Trimming removed 5 bases at V and 0 bases at J, with 17 bases between. CDR3 nucleotide sequence: TGTGCCAGCTCAGATCTGGACAATTCACTCTCTGGGGCCAACGTCCTGACTTTC. Its translation: CASSDLDNSLSGANVLTF.

The chain couples TRBV6-5 to TRBJ2-1; 10 bases map to TRBD1. This CDR3 contains 15 residues. CDR1 is MNHEY and CDR2 is SVGAGI in the germline V gene. V was clipped by 7 bases and J by 8 bases; unmatched bases: 11. The CDR3 reads CASTSGTGAWDEQFF. The CDR3 DNA reads as TGTGCCAGCACCTCCGGGACAGGGGCCTGGGATGAGCAGTTCTTC.

This clone has a single count. This sequence joins TRBV28 and TRBJ1-4, with TRBD1 matching over 8 bases. From germline, CDR1 is MDHEN and CDR2 SYDVKM. V lost 5 bases, J lost 0 bases, and 11 bases stayed unmatched. The CDR3 loop spans 18 amino acids. The CDR3 region is CASSPPGGAWSTNEKLFF. The CDR3 DNA is TGTGCCAGCAGTCCCCCAGGGGGCGCTTGGTCAACTAATGAAAAACTGTTTTTT.

V is TRBV6-4 and J is TRBJ2-7; 7 bases are shared with TRBD2. From germline, CDR1 is MRHNA and CDR2 SNTAGT. V dropped 4 bases and J dropped 2; count of bases not matched to a gene: 8. This CDR3 has 15 amino acids. CDR3 DNA: TGTGCCAGCAGTGGCGTGGGGCGGGAGACCTACGAGCAGTACTTC. This translates into CASSGVGRETYEQYF.

Turning to this clone: Other nucleotide sequences in the sample specify the same CDR3. V usage is TRBV5-6 and J usage is TRBJ2-3, with TRBD2 as a possible D gene (6 bases). Trimming left V 1 base short and J 3 bases short, with 6 bases between. The length of the CDR3 is 13 residues. Germline V lookup: CDR1 SGHDT, CDR2 YYEEEE. The CDR3 is CASSLRGTDTQYF. For the CDR3, the DNA is TGTGCCAGCAGCTTGCGGGGGACAGATACGCAGTATTTT.

CDR3 sequence (DNA): TGTGCCAGCAGCCAGACGGGAGGCTTCCACGAGCAGTACTTC. Translated: CASSQTGGFHEQYF. The chain couples TRBV27 to TRBJ2-7; 7 positions agree with TRBD2. CDR1 and CDR2 from the germline V gene are MNHEY and SMNVEV (reference sequence). The CDR3 is 14 residues long. V shed 6 bases, J shed 5 bases, and the junction held 10 bases outside the gene matches.